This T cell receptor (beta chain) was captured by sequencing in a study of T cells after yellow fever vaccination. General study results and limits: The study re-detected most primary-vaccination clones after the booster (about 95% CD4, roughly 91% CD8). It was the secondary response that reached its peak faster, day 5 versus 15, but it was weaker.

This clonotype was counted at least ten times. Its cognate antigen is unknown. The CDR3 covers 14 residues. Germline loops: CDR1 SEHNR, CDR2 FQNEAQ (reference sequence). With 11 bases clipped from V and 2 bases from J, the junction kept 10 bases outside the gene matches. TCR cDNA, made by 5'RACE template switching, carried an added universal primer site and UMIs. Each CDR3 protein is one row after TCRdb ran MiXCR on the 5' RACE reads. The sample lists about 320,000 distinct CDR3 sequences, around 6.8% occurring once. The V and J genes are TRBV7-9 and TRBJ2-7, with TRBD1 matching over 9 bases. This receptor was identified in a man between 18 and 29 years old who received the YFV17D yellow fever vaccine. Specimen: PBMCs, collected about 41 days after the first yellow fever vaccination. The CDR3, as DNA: TGTGCCGTAATTCCACGGGACAGGGCCTACGAGCAGTACTTC. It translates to CAVIPRDRAYEQYF.